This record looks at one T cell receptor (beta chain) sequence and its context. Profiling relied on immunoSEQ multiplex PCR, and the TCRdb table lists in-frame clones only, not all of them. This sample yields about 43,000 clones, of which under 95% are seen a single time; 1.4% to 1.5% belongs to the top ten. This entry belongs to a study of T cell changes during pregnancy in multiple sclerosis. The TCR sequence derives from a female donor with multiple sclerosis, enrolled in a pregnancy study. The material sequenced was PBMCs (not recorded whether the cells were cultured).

The CDR3 here is CASNLGGGLGRNQPQHF. CDR3 coding DNA: TGTGCCAGCAACTTGGGGGGAGGGTTAGGTAGGAATCAGCCCCAGCATTTT. The chain recombines TRBV28 with TRBJ1-5, with D perhaps matching TRBD1 (5 bases). V was clipped by 7 bases and J by 4 bases, with 23 bases between them. The germline V gene has CDR1 MDHEN and CDR2 SYDVKM. The CDR3 covers 17 residues.